This T cell receptor beta chain is from a study of lymphopenia after photon versus proton radiotherapy. CDR3 length equals 15 residues. The V and J ends lost 5 bases and 1 base respectively, with 12 bases between them. The V gene's germline CDR1 is SEHNR and CDR2 FQNEAQ (reference sequence). Details on this clone: Its antigen is undetermined.

The study, taken as a whole, reports: A bigger post-nadir fall in TCR diversity correlated inversely with survival time in deceased patients. Post-nadir diversity loss with photons came from oligoclonal expansion, particularly CD8+ Temra cells. Survival link was tested only in deceased patients; proton benefit remains a possibility.

The protocol was immunoSEQ multiplex PCR, while the TCRdb copy is restricted to in-frame clones and leaves out a portion. The profile covers 20,000 or so clones, with approximately 84% appearing a single time and over 2.5% taken by the ten largest. This TCR came from a woman aged 45-65 years with pancreatic cancer. The starting material was peripheral blood, obtained from a patient treated with photon-based radiotherapy. J is TRBJ2-4 and V is TRBV7-9; D not resolved. CDR3 coding DNA: TGTGCCAGCAGCGACGATGAGGCGGCCAAAAACATTCAGTACTTC. Translating it yields CASSDDEAAKNIQYF. The full variable domain, rest sourced from reference TRBV7-9 and TRBJ2-4, is DTGVSQNPRHKITKRGQNVTFRCDPISEHNRLYWYRQTLGQGPEFLTYFQNEAQLEKSRLLSDRFSAERPKGSFSTLEIQRTEQGDSAMYLCASSDDEAAKNIQYFGAGTRLSVL.